The present T cell receptor (beta chain) was sequenced within a study of blood T cell repertoires in COVID-19. Cohorts were assigned according to the clinical history that participants reported. Sequencing was performed with immunoSEQ multiplex PCR; in TCRdb, only in-frame clones are kept and a portion is missing. Of about 160,000 clones in the sample, 75% to 90% were seen once. V lost 3 bases and J lost 0, with 12 bases in between. The CDR3 length is 15 residues. CDR1 is LNHDA, CDR2 SQIVND, per germline (reference sequence). The V and J genes are TRBV19 and TRBJ2-7; the D gene is possibly TRBD2 (6 bases). Sample: PBMCs or T cells enriched from blood (not recorded which). This clonotype originated in a middle-aged woman who had been exposed to COVID-19. This CDR3 reads CASSMGAGISYEQYF. The CDR3 DNA reads TGTGCCAGTAGTATGGGAGCGGGCATCTCCTACGAGCAGTACTTC.